This is a list of T cell receptor beta chains from one sample in a study of blood T cell repertoires in COVID-19. Sequenced by immunoSEQ multiplex PCR; TCRdb stores in-frame clones only, minus some. Counted here are roughly 300,000 clones, over 70% occurring once; the ten biggest clones make up approximately 1.4%. The source material was peripheral blood. These receptors were collected from a woman in her forties who had recovered from COVID-19. Each CDR3 is given with its conserved first and last residue. Fields, in order: J gene, V gene, clone size, D gene, CDR3 protein, CDR3 DNA. The D gene is left open where the match is weak. Rows may omit the clone size; those that give it use once, few, many or a size class.

J: TRBJ1-5; V: TRBV6-2/TRBV6-3; size: once; D: .; CDR3: CASSLPLVQGNQPQHF; DNA: TGTGCCAGCAGTTTACCGCTCGTCCAGGGGAATCAGCCCCAGCATTTT
J: TRBJ2-1; V: TRBV27; size: .; D: TRBD2; CDR3: CASSLSAVQRGKFF; DNA: TGTGCCAGCAGTTTATCTGCGGTCCAGCGGGGGAAGTTCTTC
J: TRBJ1-4; V: TRBV11-2; size: .; D: TRBD1; CDR3: CASSLQGARREKLFF; DNA: TGTGCCAGCAGTTTACAGGGGGCCCGGAGGGAAAAACTGTTTTTT
J: TRBJ1-2; V: TRBV27; size: .; D: TRBD1; CDR3: CASSLKGQGANYGYTF; DNA: TGTGCCAGCAGTTTAAAAGGGCAGGGGGCTAACTATGGCTACACCTTC
J: TRBJ1-5; V: TRBV5-5; size: .; D: .; CDR3: CASSTGTSPNQPQHF; DNA: TGTGCCAGCAGCACCGGGACTTCCCCCAATCAGCCCCAGCATTTT
J: TRBJ2-3; V: TRBV18; size: .; D: TRBD2; CDR3: CASSPLGLAGADTYQYF; DNA: TGTGCCAGCTCACCGTTGGGACTAGCGGGGGCCGATACATACCAGTATTTT
J: TRBJ1-2; V: TRBV7-2; size: .; D: .; CDR3: CASSPGGMGYGYTF; DNA: TGTGCCAGCAGCCCCGGGGGGATGGGCTATGGCTACACCTTC
J: TRBJ1-4; V: TRBV4-3; size: .; D: TRBD1; CDR3: CASSQGTGIVPNEKLFF; DNA: TGCGCCAGCAGCCAAGGGACAGGGATTGTACCTAATGAAAAACTGTTTTTT
J: TRBJ2-1; V: TRBV7-8; size: .; D: TRBD1; CDR3: CASSLRHRGYNEQFF; DNA: TGTGCCAGCAGCTTAAGACACAGGGGGTACAATGAGCAGTTCTTC
J: TRBJ1-1; V: TRBV19; size: .; D: .; CDR3: CASSIRQAVFMNTEAFF; DNA: TGTGCCAGTAGTATTCGACAGGCGGTTTTCATGAACACTGAAGCTTTCTTT
J: TRBJ1-5; V: TRBV18; size: .; D: .; CDR3: CASSAWGGPSTQHF; DNA: TGTGCCAGCTCAGCCTGGGGGGGCCCCTCGACCCAGCATTTT
J: TRBJ2-5; V: TRBV13; size: .; D: .; CDR3: CASSLENGRGETQYF; DNA: TGTGCCAGCAGCTTAGAAAACGGCAGAGGGGAGACCCAGTACTTC
J: TRBJ1-5; V: TRBV19; size: once; D: .; CDR3: CASSTTGVINQPQHF; DNA: TGTGCCAGTAGTACGACCGGGGTCATCAATCAGCCCCAGCATTTT
J: TRBJ1-4; V: TRBV7-9; size: .; D: .; CDR3: CASSPGQLGPGNEKLFF; DNA: TGTGCCAGCAGCCCAGGGCAACTGGGCCCCGGTAATGAAAAACTGTTTTTT
J: TRBJ2-1; V: TRBV13; size: .; D: .; CDR3: CASSFFHEQFF; DNA: TGTGCCAGCAGCTTCTTCCATGAGCAGTTCTTC
J: TRBJ1-6; V: TRBV5-4; size: few; D: TRBD1; CDR3: CASSSGTGGYSPLHF; DNA: TGTGCCAGCAGCTCCGGGACAGGGGGATATTCACCCCTCCACTTT
J: TRBJ1-6; V: TRBV5-4; size: .; D: TRBD1; CDR3: CASSSSSGTGHSPLHF; DNA: TGTGCCAGCAGCTCATCCTCCGGGACAGGTCATTCACCCCTCCACTTT
J: TRBJ1-2; V: TRBV14; size: once; D: .; CDR3: CASSPPGGSNYGYTF; DNA: TGTGCCAGCAGCCCCCCGGGGGGGTCTAACTATGGCTACACCTTC
J: TRBJ1-1; V: TRBV5-5; size: .; D: .; CDR3: CASSLRQGSSEAFF; DNA: TGTGCCAGCAGCTTGAGGCAGGGCTCAAGTGAAGCTTTCTTT
J: TRBJ1-1; V: TRBV7-9; size: once; D: .; CDR3: CASSWSGTEAFF; DNA: TGTGCCAGCAGCTGGAGCGGCACTGAAGCTTTCTTT
J: TRBJ1-1; V: TRBV5-6; size: .; D: .; CDR3: CASSLGWQMNTEAFF; DNA: TGTGCCAGCAGCTTGGGGTGGCAGATGAACACTGAAGCTTTCTTT
J: TRBJ1-2; V: TRBV6-1; size: .; D: TRBD1; CDR3: CASSEGWTGGAGYGYTF; DNA: TGTGCCAGCAGTGAAGGATGGACAGGGGGCGCAGGATATGGCTACACCTTC
J: TRBJ1-3; V: TRBV6-5; size: .; D: .; CDR3: CASSYTPNSGNTIYF; DNA: TGTGCCAGCAGTTACACACCGAACTCTGGAAACACCATATATTTT
J: TRBJ2-3; V: TRBV15; size: .; D: TRBD2; CDR3: CATSSTSGGATQYF; DNA: TGTGCCACCAGCAGCACTAGCGGGGGGGCTACGCAGTATTTT
J: TRBJ2-7; V: TRBV19; size: .; D: TRBD2; CDR3: CASMGGGDGEQYF; DNA: TGTGCCAGTATGGGGGGAGGGGACGGCGAGCAGTACTTC
J: TRBJ1-2; V: TRBV19; size: .; D: TRBD1; CDR3: CASSVPGQGALPYGYTF; DNA: TGTGCCAGTAGTGTCCCGGGACAGGGGGCACTACCCTATGGCTACACCTTC
J: TRBJ2-1; V: TRBV18; size: .; D: .; CDR3: CASLQTISAYNEQFF; DNA: TGTGCCAGCTTACAGACCATTAGCGCCTACAATGAGCAGTTCTTC
J: TRBJ2-7; V: TRBV9; size: .; D: TRBD2; CDR3: CASSAPGGRRSYEQYF; DNA: TGTGCCAGCAGCGCCCCGGGGGGGCGTCGCTCCTACGAGCAGTACTTC
J: TRBJ2-5; V: TRBV5-4; size: once; D: TRBD2; CDR3: CASSLRRETRKETQYF; DNA: TGTGCCAGCAGCTTGAGGCGGGAGACACGTAAAGAGACCCAGTACTTC
J: TRBJ2-7; V: TRBV7-2; size: .; D: TRBD1; CDR3: CASSLAGGYEQYF; DNA: TGTGCCAGCAGCTTGGCAGGGGGCTACGAGCAGTACTTC
J: TRBJ2-1; V: TRBV18; size: .; D: .; CDR3: CASSATSDNEQFF; DNA: TGTGCCAGCTCAGCAACCAGCGACAATGAGCAGTTCTTC
J: TRBJ2-7; V: TRBV20-1; size: .; D: TRBD2; CDR3: CSASPSGGGEQYF; DNA: TGCAGTGCTAGTCCTAGCGGGGGGGGCGAGCAGTACTTC
J: TRBJ2-5; V: TRBV2; size: .; D: TRBD1; CDR3: CASRRGRGETQYF; DNA: TGTGCCAGCAGGAGGGGCAGGGGGGAGACCCAGTACTTC
J: TRBJ2-3; V: TRBV30; size: .; D: .; CDR3: CAWMAQGTQYF; DNA: TGTGCCTGGATGGCCCAGGGGACGCAGTATTTT
J: TRBJ2-5; V: TRBV11-2; size: once; D: TRBD2; CDR3: CASSGGGLAVKEYF; DNA: TGTGCCAGCAGCGGGGGGGGACTAGCGGTGAAAGAGTACTTC
J: TRBJ1-4; V: TRBV4-3; size: .; D: TRBD1; CDR3: CASSPRAGGLEKLFF; DNA: TGCGCCAGCAGCCCGAGGGCAGGGGGCCTTGAAAAACTGTTTTTT
J: TRBJ2-7; V: TRBV3-1/TRBV3-2; size: .; D: TRBD2; CDR3: CASSQDRVAGGGGQYF; DNA: TGTGCCAGCAGCCAAGATCGGGTTGCGGGGGGCGGGGGGCAGTACTTC
J: TRBJ2-6; V: TRBV12-5; size: .; D: .; CDR3: CASGLVPVSGANVLTF; DNA: TGTGCTAGTGGTTTGGTACCAGTTTCTGGGGCCAACGTCCTGACTTTC
J: TRBJ1-1; V: TRBV6-5; size: once; D: .; CDR3: CATNPGAHTEAFF; DNA: TGTGCCACCAACCCAGGGGCGCACACTGAAGCTTTCTTT
J: TRBJ2-7; V: TRBV19; size: .; D: TRBD1; CDR3: CASSPQGWSPATGYEQYF; DNA: TGTGCCAGTAGTCCACAGGGGTGGTCCCCCGCTACAGGCTACGAGCAGTACTTC
J: TRBJ2-3; V: TRBV19; size: .; D: .; CDR3: CASSIFPTSTDTQYF; DNA: TGTGCCAGTAGTATTTTTCCAACTAGCACAGATACGCAGTATTTT
J: TRBJ2-7; V: TRBV5-5; size: .; D: TRBD1; CDR3: CASSLAAGQGFHEQYF; DNA: TGTGCCAGCAGCTTGGCGGCGGGACAGGGTTTCCACGAGCAGTACTTC